This T cell receptor (beta chain) was obtained from a study of T cell repertoires in cytomegalovirus infection (dated by TCRdb to about 2019). About the study as a whole: Donor HLA type was relevant to the analysis, because carriage of CMV infection together with the matching HLA type was indicated by public TCR beta signatures.

From the cysteine up to the phenylalanine, the CDR3 has a length of 13 residues. The retained sequence is limited to the CDR3, 39 bases, with the frame set at the first base. The germline V gene provides CDR1 MDHEN and CDR2 SYDVKM. V is cut by 5 bases and J by 4 bases, and the space between the germline ends is 11 bases. General findings and caveats noted by the study authors: In the ex vivo response, HLA-C-restricted CMV-specific TCR beta clonotypes were dominant, and in two of eight donors the single most frequent clonotype came from this HLA-C-restricted group. In both this cohort and an independent roughly 360-donor cohort, the cumulative frequency of public TCR beta family members distinguished carriers of CMV infection plus the relevant HLA type.

Sequencing used an Illumina HiSeq 1500. TCRdb's own reprocessing of the public reads used fastp at Q25 and MiXCR and kept productive beta chains. Every CDR3 protein is listed once, alongside the most common genes and DNA of its rows. The sample data list about 330,000 distinct CDR3 sequences, and over 7.5% of these were observed just once. 4.3% of the sample lies in the top ten. In its sample, this clonotype was seen many times. The specificity of this receptor is unknown. Base qualities are missing; no much larger clone stands one base away. The sequence is built from TRBV28 and TRBJ1-2; there is no confident call for the D gene. Sequences were obtained from PBMCs. The TCR sequence derives from a human donor in good health (CMV status not recorded). Some clones in this sample may be carry-over from other donors' samples. The CDR3 region has the sequence CASSPRAAYGYTF. The nucleotides read TGTGCCAGCAGTCCAAGGGCAGCCTATGGCTACACCTTC.